These T cell receptor beta chains were read from a single sample in a study of blood T cell repertoires in COVID-19. Only in-frame clones appear in the TCRdb table, and some are missing; sequencing was by immunoSEQ multiplex PCR. Of about 100,000 clones listed, approximately 87% are singletons. Sequencing was done on a sample of peripheral blood. The receptors were gathered from a human donor in a cohort sampled during active COVID-19. CDR3s include the opening cysteine and the closing phenylalanine or tryptophan. The D gene is left open where the match is weak. Clone size appears in some rows only: once, few, many, or a class for an expanded clone.

>TRBJ2-5|TRBD1|16|NA|TRBV5-6
CASSWGDRGHQETQYF
TGTGCCAGCAGCTGGGGGGACAGGGGTCACCAAGAGACCCAGTACTTC
>TRBJ2-7|NA|11|NA|TRBV20-1
CSAGQDYEQYF
TGCAGTGCCGGACAAGACTACGAGCAGTACTTC
>TRBJ1-2|TRBD1|13|NA|TRBV7-2
CASSFRGHNGYTF
TGTGCCAGCAGCTTTAGGGGGCATAATGGCTACACCTTC
>TRBJ2-7|NA|11|NA|TRBV30
CAWSYSYEQYF
TGTGCCTGGAGTTACTCCTACGAGCAGTACTTC
>TRBJ2-1|NA|14|NA|TRBV2
CASRQESSYNEQFF
TGTGCCAGCAGGCAAGAGAGCTCCTACAATGAGCAGTTCTTC
>TRBJ2-7|TRBD2|14|once|TRBV11-2
CASSLGTSVNEQYF
TGTGCCAGCAGCCTGGGGACTAGCGTCAACGAGCAGTACTTC
>TRBJ2-2|TRBD2|15|once|TRBV6-2/TRBV6-3
CASSRTSGSTGELFF
TGTGCCAGCAGTCGGACTAGCGGGAGCACCGGGGAGCTGTTTTTT
>TRBJ2-1|TRBD2|14|NA|TRBV11-2
CASSPSGVYNEQFF
TGTGCCAGCAGCCCTAGCGGGGTATACAATGAGCAGTTCTTC
>TRBJ1-2|NA|14|NA|TRBV7-2
CASSLVGRSYGYTF
TGTGCCAGCAGCTTAGTTGGCAGATCCTATGGCTACACCTTC
>TRBJ1-2|TRBD1|14|NA|TRBV7-2
CASSWARGVDGYTF
TGTGCCAGCAGCTGGGCCAGGGGGGTGGATGGCTACACCTTC
>TRBJ1-2|NA|16|NA|TRBV25-1
CASSDTTRRSYLGYTF
TGTGCCAGCAGTGACACCACGAGGCGGTCTTACCTTGGCTACACCTTC
>TRBJ1-6|TRBD1|16|NA|TRBV5-4
CASSRDRGFYNSPLHF
TGTGCCAGCAGCCGGGACAGAGGATTCTATAATTCACCCCTCCACTTT
>TRBJ2-3|TRBD2|16|once|TRBV6-5
CASSYSGGGVTDTQYF
TGTGCCAGCAGTTACTCAGGCGGGGGTGTCACAGATACGCAGTATTTT
>TRBJ1-2|NA|14|NA|TRBV7-2
CASSFSGRLGGYTF
TGTGCCAGCAGCTTTTCAGGCAGGCTGGGCGGCTACACCTTC
>TRBJ1-2|TRBD1|15|once|TRBV5-1
CASSVGQGIIYGYTF
TGCGCCAGCAGCGTGGGACAGGGGATAATCTATGGCTACACCTTC
>TRBJ1-6|NA|15|few|TRBV5-1
CASSLGAGGNSPLHF
TGCGCCAGCAGCTTGGGGGCCGGGGGGAATTCACCCCTCCACTTT
>TRBJ2-7|NA|15|NA|TRBV3-1/TRBV3-2
CASSPPRGDTYEQYF
TGTGCCAGCAGCCCCCCCCGTGGGGACACCTACGAGCAGTACTTC
>TRBJ1-2|NA|12|NA|TRBV28
CASTGGESGYTF
TGTGCCAGCACGGGGGGCGAGAGTGGCTACACCTTC
>TRBJ2-7|TRBD2|15|NA|TRBV5-1
CASSLGLAGEDEQYF
TGCGCCAGCAGCCTGGGACTAGCGGGAGAGGACGAGCAGTACTTC
>TRBJ2-5|NA|14|NA|TRBV12-5
CASGSQGAAETQYF
TGTGCTAGTGGTTCGCAGGGCGCGGCGGAGACCCAGTACTTC
>TRBJ2-1|NA|14|few|TRBV6-5
CASSPTRSRNEQFF
TGTGCCAGCAGCCCAACCAGATCGAGGAATGAGCAGTTCTTC
>TRBJ2-3|NA|15|NA|TRBV3-1/TRBV3-2
CASSQGTGITDTQYF
TGTGCCAGCAGCCAGGGCACAGGGATCACAGATACGCAGTATTTT
>TRBJ2-2|TRBD1|19|once|TRBV4-3
CASSQSGTGGLGNTGELFF
TGCGCCAGCAGCCAATCCGGGACAGGCGGGCTGGGGAACACCGGGGAGCTGTTTTTT
>TRBJ1-5|NA|16|few|TRBV3-1/TRBV3-2
CASSQDLAVGNQPQHF
TGTGCCAGCAGCCAAGATTTGGCGGTAGGCAATCAGCCCCAGCATTTT